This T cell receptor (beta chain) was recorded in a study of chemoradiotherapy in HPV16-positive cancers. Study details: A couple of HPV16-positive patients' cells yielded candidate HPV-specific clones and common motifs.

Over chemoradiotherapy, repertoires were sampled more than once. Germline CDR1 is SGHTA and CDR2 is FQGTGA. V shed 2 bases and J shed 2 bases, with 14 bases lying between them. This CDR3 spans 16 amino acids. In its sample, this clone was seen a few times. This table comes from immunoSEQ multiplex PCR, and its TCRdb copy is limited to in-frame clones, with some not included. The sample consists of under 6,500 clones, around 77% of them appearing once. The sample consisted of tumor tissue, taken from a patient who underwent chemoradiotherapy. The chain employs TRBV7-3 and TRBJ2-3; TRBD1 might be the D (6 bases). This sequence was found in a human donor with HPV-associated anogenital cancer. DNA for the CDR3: TGTGCCAGCAGCTTAGGTATCAGGGGTCCCACAGATACGCAGTATTTT. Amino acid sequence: CASSLGIRGPTDTQYF.